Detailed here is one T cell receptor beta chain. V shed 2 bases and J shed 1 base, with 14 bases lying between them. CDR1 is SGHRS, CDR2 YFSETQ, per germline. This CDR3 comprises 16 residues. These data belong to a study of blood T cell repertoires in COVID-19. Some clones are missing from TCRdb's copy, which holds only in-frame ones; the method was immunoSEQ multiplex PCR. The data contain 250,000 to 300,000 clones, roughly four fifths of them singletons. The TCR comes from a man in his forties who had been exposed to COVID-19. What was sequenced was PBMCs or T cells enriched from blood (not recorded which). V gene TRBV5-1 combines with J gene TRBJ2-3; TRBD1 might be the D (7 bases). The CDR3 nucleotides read TGCGCCAGCAGCTTCCTCCGGGGGACAGGCACAGATACGCAGTATTTT. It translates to CASSFLRGTGTDTQYF.